A selection of T cell receptor beta chains follows, all from one sample in a study of OX40 agonist ivuxolimab in advanced cancers. The protocol was immunoSEQ multiplex PCR, while the TCRdb copy is restricted to in-frame clones and leaves out a portion. The table has fewer than 85,000 clones, more than 80% seen once. Sequencing was performed on CD4+ or CD8+ T cells sorted from blood, taken in a trial of the OX40 agonist ivuxolimab. The source of these receptors is an adult with an advanced solid tumor such as melanoma, head and neck, liver or kidney cancer. CDR3s include the opening cysteine and the closing phenylalanine or tryptophan. A D gene is named only where the DNA matches it firmly. Only some rows state a clone size, as once, few, many or a class for expanded clones.

TRBD2	-	TRBV4-2	TRBJ2-1	TGTGCCAGCAGCCAAGATTTTAGCGGGGGTCGTTTAGGGCAGTTCTTC	CASSQDFSGGRLGQFF
TRBD1	-	TRBV9	TRBJ1-1	TGTGCCAGCAGCGTAGCCCTCGAGGGGGCTTCTGAAGCTTTCTTT	CASSVALEGASEAFF
TRBD2	-	TRBV4-2	TRBJ2-3	TGTGCCAGCAGCCAAGACCCGCCTCGGACTAGCGGCACAGATACGCAGTATTTT	CASSQDPPRTSGTDTQYF
TRBD2	once	TRBV6-5	TRBJ2-7	TGTGCCAGCAGTTACTCGACGGGGGGGGCCTACGAGCAGTACTTC	CASSYSTGGAYEQYF
TRBD1	-	TRBV2	TRBJ2-7	TGTGCCAGCAGTTGGACAGGGGGCTACGAGCAGTACTTC	CASSWTGGYEQYF
TRBD2	-	TRBV11-1	TRBJ2-7	TGTGCCAGCAGTGCTAGCGGTATCTACGAGCAGTACTTC	CASSASGIYEQYF
TRBD2	-	TRBV15	TRBJ2-3	TGTGCCACCAGGGGGACTAGCGATACGCAGTATTTT	CATRGTSDTQYF
-	-	TRBV28	TRBJ2-2	TGTGCCAGCAGTTTGACGAACACCGGGGAGCTGTTTTTT	CASSLTNTGELFF
-	-	TRBV10-3	TRBJ1-1	TGTGCCATCAGTGAGTCGTACCGAGGGAACACTGAAGCTTTCTTT	CAISESYRGNTEAFF
-	few	TRBV6-1	TRBJ1-2	TGTGCCAGCAGTCGGGACATGGAAGACTATGGCTACACCTTC	CASSRDMEDYGYTF
TRBD2	-	TRBV2	TRBJ2-1	TGTGCCAGCAGAATAGCGGGAGTTATGGACAATGAGCAGTTCTTC	CASRIAGVMDNEQFF
TRBD1	-	TRBV6-5	TRBJ1-6	TGTGCCAGCAGCCCTAAACAGGGGCCCCTATCACCCCTCCACTTT	CASSPKQGPLSPLHF
-	once	TRBV6-5	TRBJ2-2	TGTGCCAGCAGTTCCGACAGGAGAGGCACCGGGGAGCTGTTTTTT	CASSSDRRGTGELFF
-	-	TRBV6-6	TRBJ1-4	TGTGCCAGCAGGACCCCGGATGAAAAACTGTTTTTT	CASRTPDEKLFF
-	-	TRBV21-1	TRBJ1-1	TGTGCCAGCAGCAAAGGAGAAAGCAACACTGAAGCTTTCTTT	CASSKGESNTEAFF
-	-	TRBV19	TRBJ2-3	TGTGCCAGTAGTCTACAGGGGAGGGGAGATACGCAGTATTTT	CASSLQGRGDTQYF
TRBD2	-	TRBV5-1	TRBJ2-3	TGCGCCAGCACCCCGGGAGGAGGGCACACAGATACGCAGTATTTT	CASTPGGGHTDTQYF
TRBD1	-	TRBV18	TRBJ2-1	TGTGCCAGCTCATCCATAACAGGGGGGAATGAGCAGTTCTTC	CASSSITGGNEQFF
-	few	TRBV6-6	TRBJ1-5	TGTGCCAGCAGTTACGCCCAGGGTCAGCCCCAGCATTTT	CASSYAQGQPQHF
-	-	TRBV2	TRBJ2-4	TGTGCCAGCAGTCAGGGTTCTGTAAACATTCAGTACTTC	CASSQGSVNIQYF
-	-	TRBV10-3	TRBJ2-5	TGTGCCATAGGGGGGGGAGAAGAGACCCAGTACTTC	CAIGGGEETQYF
TRBD2	-	TRBV9	TRBJ2-7	TGTGCCAGCGGCGGGACTAACTACGAGCAGTACTTC	CASGGTNYEQYF
-	-	TRBV5-1	TRBJ1-4	TGCGCCAGCAGCTTGGCCCCGGGTCCGGGGGAAAAACTGTTTTTT	CASSLAPGPGEKLFF
-	-	TRBV5-1	TRBJ1-3	TGCGCCAGCAGCTATGATGGGGTCTCTGGAAACACCATATATTTT	CASSYDGVSGNTIYF
TRBD1	-	TRBV7-6	TRBJ1-6	TGTGCCAGCAGCCGACAGGGCCCGGGGAACAATTCACCCCTCCACTTT	CASSRQGPGNNSPLHF
-	-	TRBV27	TRBJ2-1	TGTGCCAGCAGGGGGGATCCGGGCAATGAGCAGTTCTTC	CASRGDPGNEQFF
-	-	TRBV11-1	TRBJ1-4	TGTGCCAGCAGCTTAGGAACCTCGCTCGTGGAAAAACTGTTTTTT	CASSLGTSLVEKLFF
-	-	TRBV7-2	TRBJ2-1	TGTGCCAGCACCACGGACTATTTGCCCTCCAATGAGCAGTTCTTC	CASTTDYLPSNEQFF
-	-	TRBV9	TRBJ2-5	TGTGCCAGCAGCGCCCAGGGCTGGGAGACCCAGTACTTC	CASSAQGWETQYF
-	-	TRBV6-1	TRBJ2-2	TGTGCCAGCAGACCGGGGGCGGTTAGCGGGGAGCTGTTTTTT	CASRPGAVSGELFF
TRBD1	-	TRBV14	TRBJ2-1	TGTGCCAGCAGGCGACAGGGGGTTGGTGAGCAGTTCTTC	CASRRQGVGEQFF
TRBD1	-	TRBV6-6	TRBJ2-7	TGTGCCAGCAGGCCCGGGACAGGGGCCTACGAGCAGTACTTC	CASRPGTGAYEQYF
-	-	TRBV7-9	TRBJ1-2	TGTGCCAGCAGCTTACACGGGGAGCCTAACTATGGCTACACCTTC	CASSLHGEPNYGYTF
-	-	TRBV10-3	TRBJ2-2	TGTGCCACAGCGAACACCGGGGAGCTGTTTTTT	CATANTGELFF
-	once	TRBV7-3	TRBJ2-2	TGTGCCAGCTCGGGACTTGCTAATTCCGGGGAGCTGTTTTTT	CASSGLANSGELFF
-	-	TRBV30	TRBJ1-3	TGTGCCTGGAGTACGGGCGGGGCAGGCTCTGGAAACACCATATATTTT	CAWSTGGAGSGNTIYF
-	once	TRBV7-2	TRBJ2-5	TGTGCCAGCAGCTTGTGGTCGCGAGAGACCCAGTACTTC	CASSLWSRETQYF
-	few	TRBV28	TRBJ2-7	TGTGCCAGCAGCCCCCAGGACGAGCAGTACTTC	CASSPQDEQYF
TRBD1	few	TRBV7-2	TRBJ1-2	TGTGCCAGCAGCATCTCCAGGGGGCCTAACTATGGCTACACCTTC	CASSISRGPNYGYTF
-	-	TRBV9	TRBJ2-4	TGTGCCAGCAGCGTATCGAACATTAAGGGCATTCAGTACTTC	CASSVSNIKGIQYF
TRBD2	-	TRBV11-2	TRBJ2-1	TGTGCCAGCAGCAGTGGACTAGTCGGGGTTAATGAGCAGTTCTTC	CASSSGLVGVNEQFF
-	few	TRBV4-1	TRBJ2-5	TGCGCCAGCAGCCAAGACCCCGGATTGGCGACCCAGTACTTC	CASSQDPGLATQYF
-	-	TRBV28	TRBJ2-5	TGTGCCAGCAGTTTAAGAAATCATCCCCTTCAGACCCAGTACTTC	CASSLRNHPLQTQYF
TRBD1	-	TRBV5-6	TRBJ1-1	TGTGCCAGCAGCATTGGGACAGTATCTGAAGCTTTCTTT	CASSIGTVSEAFF
-	-	TRBV10-3	TRBJ2-7	TGTGCCATCAGTGGCCTGAAGGGAGTTCGGGCCTACGAGCAGTACTTC	CAISGLKGVRAYEQYF
-	-	TRBV11-3	TRBJ2-1	TGTGCCAGCAGCTTATTCGGGGCCTCCTACAATGAGCAGTTCTTC	CASSLFGASYNEQFF
TRBD1	once	TRBV5-5	TRBJ1-5	TGTGCCAGCAGCGGACAGGGGGCTTTCAATCAGCCCCAGCATTTT	CASSGQGAFNQPQHF
-	once	TRBV28	TRBJ1-4	TGTGCCAGCAGTTTACGGGGGGTAGAGGAAAAACTGTTTTTT	CASSLRGVEEKLFF
-	once	TRBV28	TRBJ1-2	TGTGCCAGCAGTTTAAGAAATCTGGGCTACACCTTC	CASSLRNLGYTF
-	-	TRBV28	TRBJ2-5	TGTGCCAGCAGCCAGGGGGGGAGTCAACAAGAGACCCAGTACTTC	CASSQGGSQQETQYF